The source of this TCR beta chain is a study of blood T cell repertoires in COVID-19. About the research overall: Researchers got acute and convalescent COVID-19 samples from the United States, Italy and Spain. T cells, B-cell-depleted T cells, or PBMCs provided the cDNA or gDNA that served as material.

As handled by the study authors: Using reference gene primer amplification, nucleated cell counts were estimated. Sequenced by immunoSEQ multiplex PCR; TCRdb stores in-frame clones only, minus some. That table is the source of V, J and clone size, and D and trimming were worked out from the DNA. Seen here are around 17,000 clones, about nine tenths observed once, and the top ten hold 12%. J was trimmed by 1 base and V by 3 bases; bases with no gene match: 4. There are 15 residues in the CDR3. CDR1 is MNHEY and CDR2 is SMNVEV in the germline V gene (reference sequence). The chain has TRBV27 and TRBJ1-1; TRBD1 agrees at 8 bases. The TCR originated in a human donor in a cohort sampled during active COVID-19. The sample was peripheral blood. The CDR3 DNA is TGTGCCAGCAGTTTGCAGGGGGCTTCGAACACTGAAGCTTTCTTT. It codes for CASSLQGASNTEAFF.